This TCR beta chain was obtained from a study of T cell responses to AZD1222 COVID-19 vaccine. Findings of the study overall: Baseline antibody screening turned up just a handful of seropositive AZD1222 recipients.

In regard to this clone: Antigen: not known.

Germline CDR1 is LNHDA and CDR2 is SQIVND (reference sequence). The ends lost 5 bases at V and 4 bases at J; junction bases unmatched: 6. CDR3 size: 14 residues. Sequencing used immunoSEQ multiplex PCR; TCRdb keeps in-frame clones, though not all of them. The sample holds 90,000 to 120,000 clones, 70% to 90% seen once. Source: peripheral blood, taken on day 0 of AZD1222 vaccination. This TCR derives from an adult in good health. This rearrangement joins TRBV19 to TRBJ1-2, with 8 bases matching TRBD1. The CDR3 DNA sequence: TGTGCCAGTAGTCCAAGACAGGGGATCTATGGCTACACCTTC. It translates to CASSPRQGIYGYTF.